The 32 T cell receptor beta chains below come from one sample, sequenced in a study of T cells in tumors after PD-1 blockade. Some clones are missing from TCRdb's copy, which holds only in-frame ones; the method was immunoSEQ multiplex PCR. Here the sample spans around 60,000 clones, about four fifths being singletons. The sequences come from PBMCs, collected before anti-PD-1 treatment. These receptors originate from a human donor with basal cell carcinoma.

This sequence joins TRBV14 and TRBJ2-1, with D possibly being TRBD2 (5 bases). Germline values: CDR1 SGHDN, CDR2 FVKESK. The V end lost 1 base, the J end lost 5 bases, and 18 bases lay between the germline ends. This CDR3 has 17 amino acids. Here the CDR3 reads CASSQVRGLATHNEQFF. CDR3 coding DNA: TGTGCCAGCAGCCAAGTGAGAGGGTTAGCCACACACAATGAGCAGTTCTTC.

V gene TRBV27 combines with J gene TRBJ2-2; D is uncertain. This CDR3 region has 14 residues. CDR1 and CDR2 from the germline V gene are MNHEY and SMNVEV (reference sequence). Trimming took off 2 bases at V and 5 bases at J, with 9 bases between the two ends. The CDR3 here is CASSLRTSTGELFF. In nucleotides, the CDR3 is TGTGCCAGCAGTTTACGGACCTCAACCGGGGAGCTGTTTTTT.

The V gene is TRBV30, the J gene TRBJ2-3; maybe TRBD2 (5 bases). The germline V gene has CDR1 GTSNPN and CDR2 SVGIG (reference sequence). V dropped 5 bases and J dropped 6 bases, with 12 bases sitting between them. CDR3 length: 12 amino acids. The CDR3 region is CAWGTGIDTQYF. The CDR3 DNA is TGTGCCTGGGGAACCGGGATCGATACGCAGTATTTT.

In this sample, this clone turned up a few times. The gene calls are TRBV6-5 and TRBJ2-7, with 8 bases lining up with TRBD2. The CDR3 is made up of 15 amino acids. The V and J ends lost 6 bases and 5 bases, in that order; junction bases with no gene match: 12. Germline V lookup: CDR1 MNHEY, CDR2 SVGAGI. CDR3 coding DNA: TGTGCCAGCAGCCTCGGGGGCGGGGGGATCGACGAGCAGTACTTC. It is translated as CASSLGGGGIDEQYF.

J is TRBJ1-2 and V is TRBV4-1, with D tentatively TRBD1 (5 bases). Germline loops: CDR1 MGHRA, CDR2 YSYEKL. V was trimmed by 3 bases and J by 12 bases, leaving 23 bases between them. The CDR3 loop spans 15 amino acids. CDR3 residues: CASSQGGVKSVTHTF. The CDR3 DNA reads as TGCGCCAGCAGCCAGGGGGGTGTGAAGTCAGTTACGCACACCTTC.

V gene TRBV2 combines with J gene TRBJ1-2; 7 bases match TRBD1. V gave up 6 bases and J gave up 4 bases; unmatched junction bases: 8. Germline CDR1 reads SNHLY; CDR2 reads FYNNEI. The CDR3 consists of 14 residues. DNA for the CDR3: TGTGCCAGCAGCCGAGGAGGGACAGCCTATGGCTACACCTTC. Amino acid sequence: CASSRGGTAYGYTF.

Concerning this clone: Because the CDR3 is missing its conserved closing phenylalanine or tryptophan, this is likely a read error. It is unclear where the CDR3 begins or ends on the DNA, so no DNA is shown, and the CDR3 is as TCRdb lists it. CDR3: CASSLGDRALQV. The J gene is TRBJ2-3, the V gene TRBV7-9; TRBD1 is the table's D call and was not checked against the DNA. In germline, CDR1 is SEHNR, CDR2 FQNEAQ (reference sequence). Counting both end residues, the CDR3 totals 12 amino acids.

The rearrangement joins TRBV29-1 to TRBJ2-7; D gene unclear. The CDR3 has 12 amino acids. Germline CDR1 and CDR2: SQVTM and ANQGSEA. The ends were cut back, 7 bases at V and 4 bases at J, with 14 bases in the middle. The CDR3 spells CSGTFSGYEQYF. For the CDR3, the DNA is TGCAGCGGTACCTTTTCGGGTTACGAGCAGTACTTC.

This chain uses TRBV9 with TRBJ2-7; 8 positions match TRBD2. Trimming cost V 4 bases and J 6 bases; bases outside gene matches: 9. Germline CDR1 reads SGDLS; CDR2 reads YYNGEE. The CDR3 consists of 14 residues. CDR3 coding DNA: TGTGCCAGCAGCCCCCAGGGCGGGGGGAGCGAGCAGTACTTC. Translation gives CASSPQGGGSEQYF.

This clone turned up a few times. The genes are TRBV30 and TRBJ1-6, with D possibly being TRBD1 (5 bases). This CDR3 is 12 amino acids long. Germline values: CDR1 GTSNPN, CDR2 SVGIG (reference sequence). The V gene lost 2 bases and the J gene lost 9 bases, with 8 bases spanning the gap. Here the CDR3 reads CAWSWRGSPLHF. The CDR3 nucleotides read TGTGCCTGGAGTTGGAGGGGTTCACCCCTCCACTTT. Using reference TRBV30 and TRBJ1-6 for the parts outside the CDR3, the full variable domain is SQTIHQWPATLVQPVGSPLSLECTVEGTSNPNLYWYRQAAGRGLQLLFYSVGIGQISSEVPQNLSASRPQDRQFILSSKKLLLSDSGFYLCAWSWRGSPLHFGNGTRLTVT.

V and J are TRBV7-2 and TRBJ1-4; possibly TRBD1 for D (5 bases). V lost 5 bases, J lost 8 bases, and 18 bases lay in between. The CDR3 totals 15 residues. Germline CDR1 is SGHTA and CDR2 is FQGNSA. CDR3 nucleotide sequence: TGTGCCAGCAGCCTTCTAAAGGTTGGGGCCGAAAAACTGTTTTTT. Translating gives CASSLLKVGAEKLFF.

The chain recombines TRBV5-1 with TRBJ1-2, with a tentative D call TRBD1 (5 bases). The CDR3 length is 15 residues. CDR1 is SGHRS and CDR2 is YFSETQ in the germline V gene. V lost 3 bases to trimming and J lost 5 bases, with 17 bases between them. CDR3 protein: CASSWGVSGGYGYTF. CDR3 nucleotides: TGCGCCAGCAGCTGGGGTGTGAGTGGGGGGTATGGCTACACCTTC.

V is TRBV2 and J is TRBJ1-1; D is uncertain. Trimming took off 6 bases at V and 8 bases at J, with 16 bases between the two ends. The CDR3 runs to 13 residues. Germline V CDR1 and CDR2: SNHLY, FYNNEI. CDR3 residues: CASRVGLTGEAFF. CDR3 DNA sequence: TGTGCCAGCAGAGTGGGCCTCACGGGGGAAGCTTTCTTT. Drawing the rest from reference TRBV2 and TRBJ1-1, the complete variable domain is EPEVTQTPSHQVTQMGQEVILRCVPISNHLYFYWYRQILGQKVEFLVSFYNNEISEKSEIFDDQFSVERPDGSNFTLKIRSTKLEDSAMYFCASRVGLTGEAFFGQGTRLTVV.

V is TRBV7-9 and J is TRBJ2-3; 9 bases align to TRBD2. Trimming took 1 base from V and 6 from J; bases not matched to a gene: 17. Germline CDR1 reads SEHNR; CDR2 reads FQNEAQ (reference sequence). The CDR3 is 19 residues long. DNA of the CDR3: TGTGCCAGCAGCTTAGTCGGAGGAATACTAGCGGGCATAGTGGATACGCAGTATTTT. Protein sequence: CASSLVGGILAGIVDTQYF.

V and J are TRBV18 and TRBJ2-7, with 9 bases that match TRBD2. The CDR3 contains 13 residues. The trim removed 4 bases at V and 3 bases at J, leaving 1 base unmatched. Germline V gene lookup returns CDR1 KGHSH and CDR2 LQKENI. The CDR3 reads CASSLTSGYEQYF. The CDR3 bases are TGTGCCAGCTCACTGACTAGCGGCTACGAGCAGTACTTC.

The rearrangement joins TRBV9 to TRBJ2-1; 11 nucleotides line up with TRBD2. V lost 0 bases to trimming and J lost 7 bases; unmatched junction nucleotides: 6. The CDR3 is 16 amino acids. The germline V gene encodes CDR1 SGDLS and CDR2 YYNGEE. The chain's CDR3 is CASSVGPSGGSNEQFF. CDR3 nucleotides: TGTGCCAGCAGCGTAGGGCCTAGCGGGGGGAGTAATGAGCAGTTCTTC.

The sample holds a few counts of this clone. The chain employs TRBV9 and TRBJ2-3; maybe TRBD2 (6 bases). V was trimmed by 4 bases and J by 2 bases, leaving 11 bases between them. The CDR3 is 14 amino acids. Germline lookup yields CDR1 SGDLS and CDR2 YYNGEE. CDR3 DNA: TGTGCCAGCAGCTTGAGGGACTTCACAGATACGCAGTATTTT. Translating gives CASSLRDFTDTQYF.

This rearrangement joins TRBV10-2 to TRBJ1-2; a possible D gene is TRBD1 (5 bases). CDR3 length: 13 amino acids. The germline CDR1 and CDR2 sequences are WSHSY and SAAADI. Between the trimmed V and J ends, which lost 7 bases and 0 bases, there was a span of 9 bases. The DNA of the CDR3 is TGCGCCAGCAAGGCAGGGACTAACTATGGCTACACCTTC. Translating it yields CASKAGTNYGYTF.

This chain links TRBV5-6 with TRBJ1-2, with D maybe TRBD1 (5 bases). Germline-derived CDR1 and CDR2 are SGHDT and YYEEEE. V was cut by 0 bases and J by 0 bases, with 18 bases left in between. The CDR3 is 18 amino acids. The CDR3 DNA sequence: TGTGCCAGCAGCTTGGATCTCGACTCCGGCAGGGCTAACTATGGCTACACCTTC. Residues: CASSLDLDSGRANYGYTF.

The CDR3 nucleotides read TGTGCCAGCAGTTACTCAAATTCACCCCTCCACTTT. Amino acids: CASSYSNSPLHF. This chain uses TRBV6-6 with TRBJ1-6, with D unclear. Per the germline V gene, CDR1 is MNHNY and CDR2 is SVGAGI (reference sequence). The length of the CDR3 is 12 residues. Trimming removed 0 bases at V and 7 bases at J, with 1 base between.

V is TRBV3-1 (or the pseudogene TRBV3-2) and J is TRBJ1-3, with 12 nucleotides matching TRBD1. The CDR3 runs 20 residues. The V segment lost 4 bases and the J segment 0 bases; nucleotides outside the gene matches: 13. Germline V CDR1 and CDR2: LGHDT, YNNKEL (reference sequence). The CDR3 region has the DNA TGTGCCAGCAGCCGGGCCCGGGACAGGGGGCTTACCAGCTCTGGAAACACCATATATTTT. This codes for CASSRARDRGLTSSGNTIYF.

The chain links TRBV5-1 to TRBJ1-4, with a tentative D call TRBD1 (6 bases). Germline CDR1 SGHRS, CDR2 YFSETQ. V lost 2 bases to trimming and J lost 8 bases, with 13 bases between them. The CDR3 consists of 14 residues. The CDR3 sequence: CASSFSGGGEKLFF. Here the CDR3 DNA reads TGCGCCAGCAGCTTCTCTGGGGGCGGGGAAAAACTGTTTTTT.

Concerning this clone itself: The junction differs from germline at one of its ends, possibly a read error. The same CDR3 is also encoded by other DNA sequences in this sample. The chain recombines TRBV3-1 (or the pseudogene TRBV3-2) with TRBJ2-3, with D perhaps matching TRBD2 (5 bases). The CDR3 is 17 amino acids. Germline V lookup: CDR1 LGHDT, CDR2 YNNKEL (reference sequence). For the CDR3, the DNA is TGTGCCAGCAGTCAAGATAGGGAGACTTACTACACAGATACGCAGTATTTT. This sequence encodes CASSQDRETYYTDTQYF.

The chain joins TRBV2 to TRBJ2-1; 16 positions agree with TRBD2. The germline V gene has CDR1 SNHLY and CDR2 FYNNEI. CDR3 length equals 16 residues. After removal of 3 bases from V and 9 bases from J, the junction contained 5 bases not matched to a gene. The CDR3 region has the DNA TGTGCCAGCAGTGAGGGACTAGCGGGGGGGCAGGCTGAGCAGTTCTTC. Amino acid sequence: CASSEGLAGGQAEQFF.

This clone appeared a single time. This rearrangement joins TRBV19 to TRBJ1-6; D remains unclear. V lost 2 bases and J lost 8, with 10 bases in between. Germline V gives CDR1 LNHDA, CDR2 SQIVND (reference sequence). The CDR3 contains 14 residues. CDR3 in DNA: TGTGCCAGTAGTATATTTACCAAGGATTCACCCCTCCACTTT. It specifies CASSIFTKDSPLHF.

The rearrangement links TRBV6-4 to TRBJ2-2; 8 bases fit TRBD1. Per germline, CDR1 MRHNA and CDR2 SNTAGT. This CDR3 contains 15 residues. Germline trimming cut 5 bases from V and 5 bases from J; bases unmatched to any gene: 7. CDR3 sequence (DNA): TGTGCCAGCAGTCCCGGGACAGGAGGAACCGGGGAGCTGTTTTTT. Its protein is CASSPGTGGTGELFF.

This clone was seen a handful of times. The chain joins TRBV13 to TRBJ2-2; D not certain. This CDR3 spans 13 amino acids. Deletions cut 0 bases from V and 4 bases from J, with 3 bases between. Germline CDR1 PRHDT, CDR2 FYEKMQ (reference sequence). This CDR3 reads CASSLGGTGELFF. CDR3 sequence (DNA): TGTGCCAGCAGCTTAGGGGGCACCGGGGAGCTGTTTTTT.

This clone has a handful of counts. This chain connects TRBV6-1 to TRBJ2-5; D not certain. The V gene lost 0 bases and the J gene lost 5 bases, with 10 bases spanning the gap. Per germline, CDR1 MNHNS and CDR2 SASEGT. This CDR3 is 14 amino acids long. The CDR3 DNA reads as TGTGCCAGCAGTGAAGCGGAAGGGTGGGAGACCCAGTACTTC. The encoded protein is CASSEAEGWETQYF.

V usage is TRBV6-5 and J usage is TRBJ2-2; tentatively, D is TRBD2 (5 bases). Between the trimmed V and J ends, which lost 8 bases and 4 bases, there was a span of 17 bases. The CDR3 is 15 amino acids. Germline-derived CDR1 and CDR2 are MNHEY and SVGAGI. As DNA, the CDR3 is TGTGCCAGCGAGTATTCGGACTCTTTCACCGGGGAGCTGTTTTTT. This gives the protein CASEYSDSFTGELFF.

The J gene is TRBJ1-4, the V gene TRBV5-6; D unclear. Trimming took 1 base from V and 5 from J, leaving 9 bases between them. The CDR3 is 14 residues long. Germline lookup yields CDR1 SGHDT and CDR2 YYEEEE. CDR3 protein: CASSLFGVNEKLFF. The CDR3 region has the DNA TGTGCCAGCAGCTTGTTTGGGGTAAATGAAAAACTGTTTTTT.

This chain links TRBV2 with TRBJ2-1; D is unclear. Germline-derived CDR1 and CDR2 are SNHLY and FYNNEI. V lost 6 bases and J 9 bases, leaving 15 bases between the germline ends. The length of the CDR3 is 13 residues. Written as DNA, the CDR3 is TGTGCCAGCAGGGCCAAACCCACAAGTGAGCAGTTCTTC. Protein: CASRAKPTSEQFF.

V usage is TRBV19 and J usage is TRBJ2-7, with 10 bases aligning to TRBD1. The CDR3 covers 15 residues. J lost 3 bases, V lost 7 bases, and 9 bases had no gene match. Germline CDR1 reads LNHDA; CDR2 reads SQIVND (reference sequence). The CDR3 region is CASTPRTGGIYEQYF. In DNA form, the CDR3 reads TGTGCCAGTACCCCCCGGACAGGGGGGATCTACGAGCAGTACTTC.